This T cell receptor beta chain came from a study of chemoradiotherapy in HPV16-positive cancers. Study outcomes and limitations: Candidate HPV-specific clones and E7-related TCR motifs grew in tumor during treatment. HPV-responsive T-cell expansion during chemoradiotherapy was linked to improved recurrence-free survival in HPV16-positive patients. HPV-specific T cells were functionally defined from only a couple of HPV16-positive patients.

CDR3 length: 14 residues. V lost 8 bases to trimming and J lost 7 bases, with 18 bases between them. Germline V gene sequence: CDR1 KGHSH, CDR2 LQKENI. This clone was recorded once. As yet, its antigen is unknown. Data came from immunoSEQ multiplex PCR; TCRdb stores just in-frame clones and leaves some out. The repertoire holds about 550 clones, about 85% seen once, with roughly a tenth in the top ten. Repeated repertoire sampling spanned the course of chemoradiotherapy. The source was tumor tissue, collected from a patient who underwent chemoradiotherapy. V usage is TRBV18 and J usage is TRBJ2-1; unclear D gene. The source is a human donor with HPV-associated anogenital cancer. The CDR3 loop reads CASTVQTRSNEQFF. CDR3 DNA: TGTGCCAGCACCGTTCAGACCCGGTCAAATGAGCAGTTCTTC.